The clone carrying this TCR beta chain was seen only a few times. TCRdb reprocessed the 5' RACE reads via MiXCR and lists one record per CDR3 protein. The sample lists about 64,000 distinct CDR3 sequences; less than 25% were seen once. This CDR3 contains 13 residues. The V end was cut by 2 bases, the J end by 4 bases, with 9 bases between. Germline assignment: CDR1 MNHEY and CDR2 SVGAGI. The chain couples TRBV6-5 to TRBJ2-7; D gene ambiguous. Sequenced sample: memory CD4+ T cells sorted from a lymph node. Described subset: memory CD4+ T cells, CD4+CD45RO+CD25-. The clonotype was recovered from a female donor with breast cancer. CDR3: CASSYLGSYEQYF. The CDR3 DNA reads TGTGCCAGCAGTTACCTGGGGTCTTACGAGCAGTACTTC.